This T cell receptor beta chain was identified in a study of blood T cell repertoires in COVID-19. With 1 base removed from V and 2 bases from J, the gap between germline ends came to 8 bases. The CDR3 is made up of 14 amino acids. The germline V gene encodes CDR1 LGHDT and CDR2 YNNKEL (reference sequence). Measured with immunoSEQ multiplex PCR; TCRdb has only the in-frame clones, and not every one. The table records about 72,000 clones, approximately 89% of them present only once. The sequencing input was peripheral blood. This receptor was identified in a woman in her sixties with active COVID-19. The genes are TRBV3-1 (or the pseudogene TRBV3-2) and TRBJ1-1; D is unresolved. The CDR3 loop is CASSQAPTNTEAFF. Written as DNA, the CDR3 is TGTGCCAGCAGCCAAGCCCCCACAAACACTGAAGCTTTCTTT.